These 15 T cell receptor beta chains originate from one sample sequenced in a study of blood T cell repertoires in COVID-19. The table came from immunoSEQ multiplex PCR; TCRdb's copy has only in-frame clones and leaves some out. The sample contains some 220,000 clones, around 90% of which appear only once. Sequencing used peripheral blood. These receptor sequences come from a man aged 25-45 years with COVID-19, enrolled during active disease.

This clone appeared once. The rearrangement links TRBV9 to TRBJ1-6, with D uncertain. Between the trimmed V and J ends, which lost 3 bases and 7 bases, there was a span of 8 bases. Germline-derived CDR1 and CDR2 are SGDLS and YYNGEE. The CDR3 is made up of 13 amino acids. The CDR3 DNA reads as TGTGCCAGCAGCGCGGTTCTGAATTCACCCCTCCACTTT. Amino acids: CASSAVLNSPLHF. The whole variable domain, remainder taken from reference TRBV9 and TRBJ1-6, is DSGVTQTPKHLITATGQRVTLRCSPRSGDLSVYWYQQSLDQGLQFLIQYYNGEERAKGNILERFSAQQFPDLHSELNLSSLELGDSALYFCASSAVLNSPLHFGNGTRLTVT.

The chain recombines TRBV7-9 with TRBJ1-2, with D hard to call. Germline-derived CDR1 and CDR2 are SEHNR and FQNEAQ (reference sequence). Trimming stripped 4 bases from V and 4 bases from J, with 16 bases between. The CDR3 covers 15 residues. CDR3: CASSSDTFPGYGYTF. The CDR3 region has the DNA TGTGCCAGCAGCTCTGACACTTTCCCCGGCTATGGCTACACCTTC.

The chain joins TRBV6-1 to TRBJ1-4; maybe TRBD1 (5 bases). This CDR3 is 14 amino acids long. Germline CDR1 is MNHNS and CDR2 is SASEGT. V lost 3 bases and J lost 7, with 12 bases in between. Here the CDR3 DNA reads TGTGCCAGCAGTGACCCCGGGGGAGGTGAAAAACTGTTTTTT. Protein product: CASSDPGGGEKLFF.

V and J are TRBV7-6 and TRBJ2-7, with a weak D call TRBD2 (6 bases). The germline V gene encodes CDR1 SGHVS and CDR2 FNYEAQ. The V end lost 4 bases, the J end lost 9 bases, and 19 bases lay between the germline ends. The CDR3 is made up of 14 amino acids. The CDR3 region has the DNA TGTGCCAGCAGCTCGGGAGATTTAGCGAGCGTGCAGTACTTC. Its protein is CASSSGDLASVQYF.

J is TRBJ1-2 and V is TRBV3-1 (or the pseudogene TRBV3-2); possible D gene TRBD1, 5 bases. The CDR3 is 14 residues long. Germline V gene lookup returns CDR1 LGHDT and CDR2 YNNKEL (reference sequence). V lost 3 bases and J 6 bases, leaving 14 bases between the germline ends. The DNA of the CDR3 is TGTGCCAGCAGCCATTCCTCGGCGGGGGATGGCTACACCTTC. It is translated as CASSHSSAGDGYTF.

The CDR3 region is CASSVEATSNTEAFF. The CDR3 DNA reads TGTGCCAGCAGCGTAGAGGCGACATCGAACACTGAAGCTTTCTTT. The V gene is TRBV9, the J gene TRBJ1-1; D call uncertain. This CDR3 spans 15 amino acids. The ends were cut back, 0 bases at V and 1 base at J, with 10 bases in the middle. The germline gives CDR1 SGDLS, CDR2 YYNGEE.

The chain links TRBV6-1 to TRBJ1-1; 8 nucleotides align to TRBD1. Looked up from germline, CDR1 is MNHNS and CDR2 is SASEGT. Trimming at V came to 2 bases and at J to 1 base, leaving 12 bases not matched to a gene. This CDR3 is built from 18 residues. The CDR3 region is CASSEWGPGGRWNTEAFF. In DNA, the CDR3 is TGTGCCAGCAGTGAATGGGGGCCAGGGGGCAGGTGGAACACTGAAGCTTTCTTT.

This rearrangement joins TRBV5-6 to TRBJ2-5; D gene uncertain. The germline CDR1 and CDR2 sequences are SGHDT and YYEEEE. This CDR3 contains 14 residues. Trimming left V 0 bases short and J 2 bases short, with 8 bases between. This CDR3 reads CASSLASVQETQYF. CDR3 coding DNA: TGTGCCAGCAGCTTGGCTTCGGTTCAAGAGACCCAGTACTTC.

The CDR3 nucleotides read TGTGCCAGCAGTCCAGCCCGCTCGGGAATCACAGATACGCAGTATTTT. It codes for CASSPARSGITDTQYF. This chain uses TRBV2 with TRBJ2-3; TRBD2 is a possible D gene (5 bases). V gave up 5 bases and J gave up 2 bases, with 17 bases separating them. Germline V gene sequence: CDR1 SNHLY, CDR2 FYNNEI. The CDR3 is 16 amino acids.

V is TRBV6-1 and J is TRBJ2-5; 13 bases are shared with TRBD2. The CDR3 sequence is 17 residues long. Germline CDR1 reads MNHNS; CDR2 reads SASEGT. V trimming: 4 bases; J trimming: 1 base; junction bases outside the gene matches: 6. The CDR3 sequence: CASSGQTSGGFQETQYF. CDR3 bases: TGTGCCAGCAGTGGCCAGACTAGCGGGGGGTTCCAAGAGACCCAGTACTTC.

The chain is built from TRBV6-7 and TRBJ2-5, with 9 bases fitting TRBD2. TRBV6-7 is treated as an ORF (open reading frame) with a function not yet certain. The V gene end was trimmed by 4 bases and the J gene end by 5 bases; junction bases not matched to a gene: 5. The CDR3 totals 14 residues. CDR3 region: CASSCGGAQETQYF. The CDR3 region has the DNA TGTGCCAGCAGTTGCGGGGGGGCCCAGGAGACCCAGTACTTC.

V usage is TRBV30 and J usage is TRBJ2-3, with no clear D. Germline CDR1 reads GTSNPN; CDR2 reads SVGIG (reference sequence). V lost 3 bases, J lost 4 bases, and 8 bases lay in between. The CDR3 totals 12 residues. The CDR3 nucleotides are TGTGCCTGGAGCGAGAACGCAGATACGCAGTATTTT. As protein: CAWSENADTQYF.

The chain employs TRBV5-1 and TRBJ1-1; 8 bases are shared with TRBD1. The V segment lost 1 base and the J segment 0 bases; nucleotides outside the gene matches: 8. The V gene's germline CDR1 is SGHRS and CDR2 YFSETQ. CDR3 length: 17 amino acids. The CDR3 DNA sequence: TGCGCCAGCAGCTTGAGGGCAGGGGGCTTGGTGAACACTGAAGCTTTCTTT. It encodes CASSLRAGGLVNTEAFF.

The rearrangement links TRBV7-6 to TRBJ2-1, with D perhaps TRBD2 (6 bases). The germline V gene has CDR1 SGHVS and CDR2 FNYEAQ. This CDR3 comprises 13 residues. V lost 5 bases and J lost 8, with 13 bases in between. CDR3 sequence: CASSPGTPHEQFF. Here the CDR3 DNA reads TGTGCCAGCAGCCCCGGGACTCCCCATGAGCAGTTCTTC.

The chain couples TRBV19 to TRBJ1-5; 8 nucleotides line up with TRBD1. Germline CDR1 reads LNHDA; CDR2 reads SQIVND (reference sequence). J lost 6 bases, V lost 3 bases, and 7 bases had no gene match. CDR3 length: 15 residues. CDR3 in DNA: TGTGCCAGTAGTATGGTCCGGACAGGGAGTCAGCCCCAGCATTTT. This encodes CASSMVRTGSQPQHF. Filled out from reference TRBV19 and TRBJ1-5, the complete variable domain reads DGGITQSPKYLFRKEGQNVTLSCEQNLNHDAMYWYRQDPGQGLRLIYYSQIVNDFQKGDIAEGYSVSREKKESFPLTVTSAQKNPTAFYLCASSMVRTGSQPQHFGDGTRLSIL.